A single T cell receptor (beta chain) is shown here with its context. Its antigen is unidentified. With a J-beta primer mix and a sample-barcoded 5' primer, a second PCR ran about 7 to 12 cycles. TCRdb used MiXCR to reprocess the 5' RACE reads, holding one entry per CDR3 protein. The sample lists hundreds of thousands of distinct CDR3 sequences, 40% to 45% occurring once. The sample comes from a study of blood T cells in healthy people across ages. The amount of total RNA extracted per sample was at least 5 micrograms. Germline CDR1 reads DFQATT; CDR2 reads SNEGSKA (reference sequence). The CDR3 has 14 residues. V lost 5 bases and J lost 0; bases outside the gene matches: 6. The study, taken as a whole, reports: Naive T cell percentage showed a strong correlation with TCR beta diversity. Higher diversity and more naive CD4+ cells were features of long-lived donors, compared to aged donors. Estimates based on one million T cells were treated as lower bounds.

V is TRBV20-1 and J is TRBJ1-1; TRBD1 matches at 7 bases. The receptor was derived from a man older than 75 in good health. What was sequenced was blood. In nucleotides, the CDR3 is TGCAGTGCTGATACAGGGGCCGTGAACACTGAAGCTTTCTTT. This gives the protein CSADTGAVNTEAFF.